This T cell receptor beta chain came from a study of CD8 T cells in ankylosing spondylitis. General study findings and limits: One TCR beta motif, made up of about 8 highly homologous variants, appeared characteristic of ankylosing spondylitis blood. Relatively scarce in peripheral blood, disease-linked clones were CD8+. Clones tied to disease were said to be significantly enriched in matched ankylosing spondylitis synovial fluid.

Turning to this clonotype: The antigen remains undetermined.

V was trimmed by 7 bases and J by 8 bases, leaving 14 bases between them. The CDR3 length is 13 residues. Germline values: CDR1 ENHRY, CDR2 SYGVKD. MiXCR was run by TCRdb on the 5' RACE reads, yielding one entry per CDR3 protein. The table has some 270,000 distinct CDR3 sequences, around 32% seen once; the top ten hold approximately 4.6%. The sequenced sample was blood, either unsorted or a sorted T cell fraction (not recorded which). The source of this sequence is a male donor with ankylosing spondylitis or in good health (not recorded which). The V and J genes are TRBV10-3 and TRBJ1-4, with a tentative D call TRBD1 (5 bases). The CDR3 bases are TGTGCCATCAAGGGTCGGGCAGGGGAAAAACTGTTTTTT. Translated, it gives CAIKGRAGEKLFF.